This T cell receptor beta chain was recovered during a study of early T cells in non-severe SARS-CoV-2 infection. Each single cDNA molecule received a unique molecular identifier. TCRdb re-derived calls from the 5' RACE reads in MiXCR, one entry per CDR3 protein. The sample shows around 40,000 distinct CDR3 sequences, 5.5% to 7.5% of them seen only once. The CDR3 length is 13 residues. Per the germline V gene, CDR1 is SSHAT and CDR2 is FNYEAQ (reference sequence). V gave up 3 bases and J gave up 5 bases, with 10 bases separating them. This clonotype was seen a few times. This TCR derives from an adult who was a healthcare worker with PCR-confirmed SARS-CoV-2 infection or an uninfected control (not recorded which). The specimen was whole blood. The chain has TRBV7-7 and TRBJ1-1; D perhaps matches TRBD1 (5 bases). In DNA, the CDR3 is TGTGCCAGCAGCTTGTCGAGGGGTACTGAAGCTTTCTTT. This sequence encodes CASSLSRGTEAFF.